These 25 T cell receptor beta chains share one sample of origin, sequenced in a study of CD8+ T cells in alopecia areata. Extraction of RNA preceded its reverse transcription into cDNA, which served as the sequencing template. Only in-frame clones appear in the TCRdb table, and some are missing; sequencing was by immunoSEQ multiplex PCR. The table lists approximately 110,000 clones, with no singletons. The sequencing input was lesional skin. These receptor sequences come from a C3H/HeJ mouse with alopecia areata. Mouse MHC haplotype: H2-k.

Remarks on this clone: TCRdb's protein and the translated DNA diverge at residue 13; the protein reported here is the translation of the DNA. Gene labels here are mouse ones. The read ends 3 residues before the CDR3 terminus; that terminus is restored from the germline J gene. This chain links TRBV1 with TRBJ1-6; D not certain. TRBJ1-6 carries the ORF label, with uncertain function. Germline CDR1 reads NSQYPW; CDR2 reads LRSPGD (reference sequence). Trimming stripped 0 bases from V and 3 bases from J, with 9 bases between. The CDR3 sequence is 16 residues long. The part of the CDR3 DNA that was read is TGCACCTGCAGTGCAGATGAGGGTTTCTATAATTCGCCC. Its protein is CTCSADEGFYNSP. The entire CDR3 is CTCSADEGFYNSPLYF.

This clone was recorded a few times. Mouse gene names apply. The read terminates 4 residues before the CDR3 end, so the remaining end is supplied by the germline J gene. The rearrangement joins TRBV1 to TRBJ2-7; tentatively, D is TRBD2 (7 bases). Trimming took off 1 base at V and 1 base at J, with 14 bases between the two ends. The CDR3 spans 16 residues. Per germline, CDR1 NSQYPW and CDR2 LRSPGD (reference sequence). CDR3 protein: CTCSAVLGASSYEQYF. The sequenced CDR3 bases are TGCACCTGCAGTGCAGTGCTGGGGGCTTCGTCCTAT.

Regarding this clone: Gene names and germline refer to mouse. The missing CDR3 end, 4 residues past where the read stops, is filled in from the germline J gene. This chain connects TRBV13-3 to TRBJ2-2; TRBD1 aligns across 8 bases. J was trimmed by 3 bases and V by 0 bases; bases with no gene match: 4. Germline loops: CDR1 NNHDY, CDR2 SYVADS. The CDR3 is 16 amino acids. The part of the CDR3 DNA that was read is TGTGCCAGCAGTGATGCAGGGGGCGCACACACCGGG. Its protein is CASSDAGGAHTG. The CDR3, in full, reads CASSDAGGAHTGQLYF. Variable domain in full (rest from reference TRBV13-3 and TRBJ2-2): EAAVTQSPRSKVAVTGGKVTLSCHQTNNHDYMYWYRQDTGHGLRLIHYSYVADSTEKGDIPDGYKASRPSQENFSLILELASLSQTAVYFCASSDAGGAHTGQLYFGEGSKLTVL.

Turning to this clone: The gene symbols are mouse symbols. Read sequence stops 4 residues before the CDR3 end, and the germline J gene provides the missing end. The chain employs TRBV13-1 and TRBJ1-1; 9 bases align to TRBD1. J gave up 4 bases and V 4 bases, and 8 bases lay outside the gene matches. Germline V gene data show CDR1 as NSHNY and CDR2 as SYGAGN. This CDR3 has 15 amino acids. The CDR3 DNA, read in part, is TGTGCCAGCAGTAGACAGGGGGTGTACGGCACA. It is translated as CASSRQGVYGT. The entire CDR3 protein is CASSRQGVYGTEVFF.

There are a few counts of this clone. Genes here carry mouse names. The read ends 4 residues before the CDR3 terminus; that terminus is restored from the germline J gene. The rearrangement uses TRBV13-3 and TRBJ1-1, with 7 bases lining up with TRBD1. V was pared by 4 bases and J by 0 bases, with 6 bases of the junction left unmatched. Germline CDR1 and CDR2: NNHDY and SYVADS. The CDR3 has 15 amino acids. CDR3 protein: CASSSLGTANTEVFF. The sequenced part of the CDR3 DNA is TGTGCCAGCAGTTCCCTTGGGACAGCAAACACA.

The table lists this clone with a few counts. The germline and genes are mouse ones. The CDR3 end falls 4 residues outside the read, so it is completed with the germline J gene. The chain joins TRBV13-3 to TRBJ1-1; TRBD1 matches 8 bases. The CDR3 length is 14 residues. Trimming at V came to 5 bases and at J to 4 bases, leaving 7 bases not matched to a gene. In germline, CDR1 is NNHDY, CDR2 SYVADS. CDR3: CASSAGTGVTEVFF. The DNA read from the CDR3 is TGTGCCAGCAGCGCCGGGACAGGTGTCACA.

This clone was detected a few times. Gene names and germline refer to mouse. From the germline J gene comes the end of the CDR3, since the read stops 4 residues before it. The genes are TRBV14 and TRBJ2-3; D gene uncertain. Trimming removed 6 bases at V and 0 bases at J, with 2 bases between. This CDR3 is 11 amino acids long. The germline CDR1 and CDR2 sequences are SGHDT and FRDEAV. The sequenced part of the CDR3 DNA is TGTGCCAGCATGAGTGCAGAA. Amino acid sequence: CASMSAE. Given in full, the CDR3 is CASMSAETLYF.

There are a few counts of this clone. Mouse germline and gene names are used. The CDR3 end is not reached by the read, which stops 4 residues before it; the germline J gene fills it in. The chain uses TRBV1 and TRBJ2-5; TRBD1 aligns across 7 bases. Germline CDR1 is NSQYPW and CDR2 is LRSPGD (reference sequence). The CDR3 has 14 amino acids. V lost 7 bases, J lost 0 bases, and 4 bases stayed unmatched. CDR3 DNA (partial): TGCACCTGCAACAGGGGCCTTAACCAAGAC. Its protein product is CTCNRGLNQD. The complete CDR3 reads CTCNRGLNQDTQYF.

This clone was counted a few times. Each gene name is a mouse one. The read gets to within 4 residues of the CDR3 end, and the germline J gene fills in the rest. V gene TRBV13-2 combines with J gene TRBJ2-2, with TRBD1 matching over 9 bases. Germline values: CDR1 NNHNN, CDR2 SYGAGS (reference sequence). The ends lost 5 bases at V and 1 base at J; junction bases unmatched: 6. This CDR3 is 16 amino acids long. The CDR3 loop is CASGDGTGLNTGQLYF. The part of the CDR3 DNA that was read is TGTGCCAGCGGGGACGGGACAGGGTTAAACACCGGG.

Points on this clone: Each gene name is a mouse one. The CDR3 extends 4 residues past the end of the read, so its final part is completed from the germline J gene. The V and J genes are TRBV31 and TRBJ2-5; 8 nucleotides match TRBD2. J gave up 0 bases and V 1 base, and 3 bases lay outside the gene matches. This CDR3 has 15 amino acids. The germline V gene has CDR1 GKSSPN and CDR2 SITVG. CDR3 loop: CAWSRLGTNQDTQYF. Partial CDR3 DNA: TGTGCCTGGAGTCGACTGGGGACTAACCAAGAC. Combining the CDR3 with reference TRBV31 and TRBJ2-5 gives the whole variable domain AQTIHQWPVAEIKAVGSPLSLGCTIKGKSSPNLYWYWQATGGTLQQLFYSITVGQVESVVQLNLSASRPKDDQFILSTEKLLLSHSGFYLCAWSRLGTNQDTQYFGPGTRLLVL.

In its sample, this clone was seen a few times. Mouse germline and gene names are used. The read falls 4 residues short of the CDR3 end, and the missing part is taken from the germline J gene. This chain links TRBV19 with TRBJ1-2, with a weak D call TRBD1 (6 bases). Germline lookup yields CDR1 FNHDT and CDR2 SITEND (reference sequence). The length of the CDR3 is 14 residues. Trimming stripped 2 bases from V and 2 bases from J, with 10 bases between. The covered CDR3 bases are TGTGCCAGCAGTATTGGGGGGGGCAACTCC. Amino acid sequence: CASSIGGGNS. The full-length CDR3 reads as CASSIGGGNSDYTF.

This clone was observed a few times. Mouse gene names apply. The CDR3 protein is CASSRNWGEDTQYF. The part of the CDR3 DNA that was read is TGTGCTAGCAGTAGAAACTGGGGGGAGGAC. The V gene is TRBV17, the J gene TRBJ2-5; 9 positions match TRBD2. The read gets to within 4 residues of the CDR3 end, and the germline J gene fills in the rest. Germline assignment: CDR1 MNHDT and CDR2 YYDKIL. This CDR3 has 14 amino acids. Drawing the rest from reference TRBV17 and TRBJ2-5, the complete variable domain is DTTVKQNPRYKLARVGKPVNLICSQTMNHDTMYWYQKKPNQAPKLLLFYYDKILNREADTFEKFQSSRPNNSFCSLYIGSAGLEYSAMYLCASSRNWGEDTQYFGPGTRLLVL.

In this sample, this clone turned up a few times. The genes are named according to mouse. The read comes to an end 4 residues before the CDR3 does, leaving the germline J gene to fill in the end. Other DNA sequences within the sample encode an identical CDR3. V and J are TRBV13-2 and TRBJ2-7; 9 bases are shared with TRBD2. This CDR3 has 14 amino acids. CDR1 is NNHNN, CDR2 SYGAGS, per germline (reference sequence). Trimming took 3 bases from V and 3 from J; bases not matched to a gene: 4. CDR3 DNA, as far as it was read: TGTGCCAGCGGTGGAGAGACTGGGGGCTAT. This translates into CASGGETGGY. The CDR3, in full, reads CASGGETGGYEQYF.

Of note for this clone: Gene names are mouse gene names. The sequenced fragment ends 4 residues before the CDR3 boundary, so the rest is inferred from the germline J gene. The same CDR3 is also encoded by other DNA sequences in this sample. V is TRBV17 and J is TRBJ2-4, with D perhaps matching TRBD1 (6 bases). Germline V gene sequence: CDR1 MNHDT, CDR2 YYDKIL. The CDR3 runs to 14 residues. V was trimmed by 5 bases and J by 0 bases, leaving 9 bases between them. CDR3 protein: CASSRDNSQNTLYF. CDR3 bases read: TGTGCTAGCAGTCGGGACAATAGTCAAAAC.

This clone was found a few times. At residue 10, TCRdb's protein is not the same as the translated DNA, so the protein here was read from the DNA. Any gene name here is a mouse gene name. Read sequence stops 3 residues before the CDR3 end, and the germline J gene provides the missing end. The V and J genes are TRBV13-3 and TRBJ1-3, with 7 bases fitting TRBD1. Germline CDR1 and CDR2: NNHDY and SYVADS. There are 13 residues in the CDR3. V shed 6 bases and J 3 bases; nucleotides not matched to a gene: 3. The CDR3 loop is CASNTGDGNTLYF. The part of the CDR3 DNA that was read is TGTGCCAGCAACACAGGGGATGGAAATACG.

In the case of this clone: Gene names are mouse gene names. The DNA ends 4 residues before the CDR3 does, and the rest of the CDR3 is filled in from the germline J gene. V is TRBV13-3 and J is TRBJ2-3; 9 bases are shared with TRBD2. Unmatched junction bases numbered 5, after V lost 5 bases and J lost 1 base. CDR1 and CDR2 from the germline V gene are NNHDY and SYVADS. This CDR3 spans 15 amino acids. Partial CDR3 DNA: TGTGCCAGCAGCCACTGGGGGGAGCGTGCAGAA. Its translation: CASSHWGERAE. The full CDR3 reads CASSHWGERAETLYF.

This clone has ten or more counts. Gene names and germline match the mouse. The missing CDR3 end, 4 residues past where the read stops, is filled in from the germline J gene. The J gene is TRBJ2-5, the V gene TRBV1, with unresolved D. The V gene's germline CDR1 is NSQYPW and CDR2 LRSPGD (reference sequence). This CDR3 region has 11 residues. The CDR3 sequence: CTCSHKDTQYF. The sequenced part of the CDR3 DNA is TGCACCTGCAGTCACAAAGAC.

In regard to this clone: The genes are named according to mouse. CDR3 in amino acids: CTCSAGDWRSQNTLYF. The CDR3 DNA, read in part, is TGCACCTGCAGTGCGGGGGACTGGCGTAGTCAAAAC. The chain employs TRBV1 and TRBJ2-4; TRBD2 matches 8 bases. The read finishes 4 residues shy of the CDR3 end, and the germline J gene is used to complete it. Germline loops: CDR1 NSQYPW, CDR2 LRSPGD (reference sequence). The CDR3 extends over 16 amino acids. V dropped 3 bases and J dropped 0; count of bases not matched to a gene: 5.

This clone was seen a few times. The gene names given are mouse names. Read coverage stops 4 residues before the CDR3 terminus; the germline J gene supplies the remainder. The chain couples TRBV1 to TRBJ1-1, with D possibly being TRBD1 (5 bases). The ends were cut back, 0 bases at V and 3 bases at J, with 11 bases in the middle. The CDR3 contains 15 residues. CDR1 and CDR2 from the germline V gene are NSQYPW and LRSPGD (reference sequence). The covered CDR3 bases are TGCACCTGCAGTGCAGATCAGGGAGGGGACACA. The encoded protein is CTCSADQGGDT. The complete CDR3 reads CTCSADQGGDTEVFF.

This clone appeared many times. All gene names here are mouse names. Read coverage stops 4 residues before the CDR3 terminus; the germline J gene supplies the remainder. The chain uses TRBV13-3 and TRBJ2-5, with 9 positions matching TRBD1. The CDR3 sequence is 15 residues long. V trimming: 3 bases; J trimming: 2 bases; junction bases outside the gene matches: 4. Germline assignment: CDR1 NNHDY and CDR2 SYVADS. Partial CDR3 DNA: TGTGCCAGCAGTGCGGGACAGGGAACCCAAGAC. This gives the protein CASSAGQGTQD. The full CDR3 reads CASSAGQGTQDTQYF.

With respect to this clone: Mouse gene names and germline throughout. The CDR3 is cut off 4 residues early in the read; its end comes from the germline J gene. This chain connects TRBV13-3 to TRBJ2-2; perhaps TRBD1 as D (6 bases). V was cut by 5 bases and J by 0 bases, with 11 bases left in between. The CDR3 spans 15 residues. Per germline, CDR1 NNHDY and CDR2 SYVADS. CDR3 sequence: CASRDRLSNTGQLYF. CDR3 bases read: TGTGCCAGCAGGGACAGACTATCAAACACCGGG.

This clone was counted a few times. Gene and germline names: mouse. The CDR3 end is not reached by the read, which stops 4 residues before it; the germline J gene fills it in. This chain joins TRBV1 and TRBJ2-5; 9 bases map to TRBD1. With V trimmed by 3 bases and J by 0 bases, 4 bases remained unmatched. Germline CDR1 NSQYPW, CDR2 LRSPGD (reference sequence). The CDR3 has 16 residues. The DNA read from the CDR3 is TGCACCTGCAGTGCTGGGACAGGGCTTAACCAAGAC. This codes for CTCSAGTGLNQD. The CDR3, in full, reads CTCSAGTGLNQDTQYF.

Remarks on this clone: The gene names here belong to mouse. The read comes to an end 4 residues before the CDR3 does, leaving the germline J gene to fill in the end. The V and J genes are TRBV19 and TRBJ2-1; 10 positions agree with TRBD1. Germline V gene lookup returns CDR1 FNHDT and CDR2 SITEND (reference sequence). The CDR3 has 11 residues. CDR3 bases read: TGTGCCGCGGGACAGGGGTCT. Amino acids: CAAGQGS. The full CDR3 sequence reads CAAGQGSEQFF.

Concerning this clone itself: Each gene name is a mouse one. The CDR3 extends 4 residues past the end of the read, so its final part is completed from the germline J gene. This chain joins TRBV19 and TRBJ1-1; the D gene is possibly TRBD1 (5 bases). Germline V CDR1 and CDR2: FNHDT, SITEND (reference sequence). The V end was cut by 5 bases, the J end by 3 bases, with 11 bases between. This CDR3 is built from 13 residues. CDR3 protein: CASSPGHDTEVFF. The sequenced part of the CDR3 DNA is TGTGCCAGCAGCCCTGGACACGACACA. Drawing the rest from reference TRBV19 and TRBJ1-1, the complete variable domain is GGIITQTPKFLIGQEGQKLTLKCQQNFNHDTMYWYRQDSGKGLRLIYYSITENDLQKGDLSEGYDASREKKSSFSLTVTSAQKNEMAVFLCASSPGHDTEVFFGKGTRLTVV.

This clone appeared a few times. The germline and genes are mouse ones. The CDR3 bases that were read are TGTGCTAGCAGTAGATTCCAAAACTATGCT. This sequence encodes CASSRFQNYA. The CDR3 in its entirety is CASSRFQNYAEQFF. The chain recombines TRBV17 with TRBJ2-1; D is unclear. The read ends 4 residues shy of where the CDR3 ends; the end is completed using the germline J gene. The CDR3 length is 14 residues. CDR1 and CDR2 (germline): MNHDT, YYDKIL. V lost 2 bases and J lost 1, with 6 bases in between.